What follows are 2 T cell receptor beta chains derived from one specimen sequenced in a study of T cells in Graves' hyperthyroidism and ophthalmopathy. The investigators amplified TCR beta CDR3 regions from RNA transcripts. The HTBI primer set served for first-round RT-PCR of the TCR CDR3. In TCRdb, the multiplex PCR reads were re-called with MiXCR into one record per CDR3 protein. Seen here are roughly 700,000 distinct CDR3 sequences, around a sixth observed once, and the top ten hold around 16%. Sequencing was carried out using blood. These receptors were taken from a man aged 45-65 years with Graves' hyperthyroidism.

In its sample, this clonotype was seen many times. The genes are TRBV20-1 and TRBJ2-1, with a possible D match to TRBD2 (6 bases). Germline CDR1 is DFQATT and CDR2 is SNEGSKA (reference sequence). The CDR3 covers 14 residues. V was shortened by 3 bases and J by 0 bases, with 9 bases between the two germline ends. The CDR3 reads CSASSGDSYNEQFF. As DNA, the CDR3 is TGCAGTGCTAGTTCGGGGGACTCCTACAATGAGCAGTTCTTC.

The chain combines TRBV20-1 with TRBJ2-1; 8 bases match TRBD2. V was clipped by 7 bases and J by 0 bases; unmatched bases: 5. From germline, CDR1 is DFQATT and CDR2 SNEGSKA (reference sequence). CDR3 length: 14 residues. In DNA form, the CDR3 reads TGCAGTGTTTCTAGCGGGTTCTCCTACAATGAGCAGTTCTTC. Its protein product is CSVSSGFSYNEQFF.